Here is one TCR beta chain with its context. This table comes from immunoSEQ multiplex PCR, and its TCRdb copy is limited to in-frame clones, with some not included. Of about 240,000 clones listed, approximately 90% are singletons. Germline lookup yields CDR1 PRHDT and CDR2 FYEKMQ (reference sequence). CDR3 length: 14 residues. The J segment lost 5 bases and the V segment lost 8 bases, leaving 5 bases of the junction unmatched. Ages ranged from about 18 to 90 years, with residence in more than 20 US areas. The record originates from a study of blood T cell repertoires in COVID-19. For the study at large: PBMCs, B-cell-depleted T cells, or T cells provided the cDNA or gDNA that made up the material.

The chain recombines TRBV13 with TRBJ2-3; 12 bases line up with TRBD2. Sequencing was performed on PBMCs or T cells enriched from blood (not recorded which). This receptor was taken from a woman aged 25 to 39 who had recovered from COVID-19. Here the CDR3 reads CASFLAGGVDTQYF. The CDR3 bases are TGTGCCAGCTTCCTAGCGGGAGGGGTAGATACGCAGTATTTT.